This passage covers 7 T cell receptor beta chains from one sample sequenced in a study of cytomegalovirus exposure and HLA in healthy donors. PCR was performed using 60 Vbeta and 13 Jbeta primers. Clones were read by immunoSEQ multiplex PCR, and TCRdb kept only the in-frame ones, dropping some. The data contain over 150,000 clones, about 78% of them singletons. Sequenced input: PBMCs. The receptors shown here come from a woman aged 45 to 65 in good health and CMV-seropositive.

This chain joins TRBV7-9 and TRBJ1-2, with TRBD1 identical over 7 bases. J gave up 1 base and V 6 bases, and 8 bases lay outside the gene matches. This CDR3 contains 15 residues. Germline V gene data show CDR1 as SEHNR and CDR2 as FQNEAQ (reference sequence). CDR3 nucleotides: TGTGCCAGCAGTTTAAGGGGACAGATTAACTATGGCTACACCTTC. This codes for CASSLRGQINYGYTF.

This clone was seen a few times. The CDR3 sequence is CASSSSGGKVELFF. The CDR3 DNA follows: TGTGCCAGCAGTTCGAGCGGGGGGAAGGTCGAGCTGTTTTTT. The chain carries TRBV6-6 and TRBJ2-2; 9 bases fit TRBD2. The CDR3 is 14 amino acids. The V gene end was trimmed by 4 bases and the J gene end by 11 bases; junction bases not matched to a gene: 8. Germline lookup yields CDR1 MNHNY and CDR2 SVGAGI (reference sequence).

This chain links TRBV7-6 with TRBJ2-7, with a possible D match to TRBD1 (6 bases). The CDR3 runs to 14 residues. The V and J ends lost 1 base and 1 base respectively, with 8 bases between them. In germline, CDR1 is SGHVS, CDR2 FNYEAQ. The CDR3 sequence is CASSLETGSYEQYF. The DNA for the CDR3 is TGTGCCAGCAGCTTAGAGACAGGTTCCTACGAGCAGTACTTC.

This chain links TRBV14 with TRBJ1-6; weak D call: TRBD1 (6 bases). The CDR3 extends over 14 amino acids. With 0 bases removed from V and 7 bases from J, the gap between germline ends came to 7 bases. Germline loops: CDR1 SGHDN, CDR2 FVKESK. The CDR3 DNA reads TGTGCCAGCAGCCAAGAGACAGGAAATTCACCCCTCCACTTT. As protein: CASSQETGNSPLHF.

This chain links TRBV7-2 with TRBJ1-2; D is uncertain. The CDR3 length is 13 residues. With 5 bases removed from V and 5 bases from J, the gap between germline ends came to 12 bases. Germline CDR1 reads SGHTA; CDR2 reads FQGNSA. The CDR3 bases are TGTGCCAGCAGCCCCCGGGTCGTATATGGCTACACCTTC. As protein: CASSPRVVYGYTF.

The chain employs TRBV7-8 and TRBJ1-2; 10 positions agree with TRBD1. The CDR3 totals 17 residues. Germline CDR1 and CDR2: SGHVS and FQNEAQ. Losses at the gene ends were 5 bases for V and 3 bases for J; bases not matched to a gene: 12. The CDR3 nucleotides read TGTGCCAGCAGCCCCGGGACAGGGGTAGGACTATACTATGGCTACACCTTC. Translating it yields CASSPGTGVGLYYGYTF.

DNA for the CDR3: TGTGCCAGCAGTGAAACGGGGGGGCGGACCGGGGAGCTGTTTTTT. It yields the protein CASSETGGRTGELFF. The V and J genes are TRBV2 and TRBJ2-2; 8 nucleotides agree with TRBD2. V shed 2 bases and J 5 bases; nucleotides not matched to a gene: 4. The CDR3 consists of 15 residues. Germline CDR1 is SNHLY and CDR2 is FYNNEI.